This TCR beta chain was identified during a study of T-cell reconstitution after alpha-beta-depleted transplantation in children. Findings and limits, study-wide: Newly generated T cells supplied most T-cell counts and diversity one year post-transplant.

Worth noting for this clonotype: Its specificity is unknown.

Construction of the TCRbeta library involved unique molecular identifiers. Each CDR3 protein gets one entry after TCRdb re-called the PCR reads with MiXCR. The sample carries roughly 340,000 distinct CDR3 sequences, 15% to 20% recorded once. Between the trimmed V and J ends, which lost 7 bases and 2 bases, there was a span of 9 bases. The CDR3 sequence is 13 residues long. Germline CDR1 is MDHEN and CDR2 is SYDVKM. The V and J genes are TRBV28 and TRBJ1-5; D unclear. Sequenced material: PBMCs, mostly from graft donor cells, taken 360 days after TCRalphabeta/CD19-depleted stem cell transplant. The TCR sequence derives from a male patient aged 2 to 9 who had a stem cell transplant for acute lymphoblastic leukemia, so the T cells may come from the graft donor. The CDR3 DNA reads as TGTGCCAGCAAGAGGTGGGGCAATCAGCCCCAGCATTTT. Residues: CASKRWGNQPQHF. Using reference TRBV28 and TRBJ1-5 for the parts outside the CDR3, the full variable domain is DVKVTQSSRYLVKRTGEKVFLECVQDMDHENMFWYRQDPGLGLRLIYFSYDVKMKEKGDIPEGYSVSREKKERFSLILESASTNQTSMYLCASKRWGNQPQHFGDGTRLSIL.